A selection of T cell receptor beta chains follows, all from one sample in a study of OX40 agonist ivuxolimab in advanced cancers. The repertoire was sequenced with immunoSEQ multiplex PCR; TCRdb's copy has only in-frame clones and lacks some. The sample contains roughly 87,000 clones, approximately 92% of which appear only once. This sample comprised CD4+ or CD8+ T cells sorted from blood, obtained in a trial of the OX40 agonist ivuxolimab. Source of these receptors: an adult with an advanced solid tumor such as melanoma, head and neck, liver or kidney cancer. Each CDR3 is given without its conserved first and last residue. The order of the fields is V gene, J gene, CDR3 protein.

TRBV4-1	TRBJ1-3	ASSQVMDGNTIY
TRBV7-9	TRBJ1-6	ASSGVSTGDYNSPLH
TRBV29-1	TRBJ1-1	SAFLSGNTEAF
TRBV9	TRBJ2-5	ASSVEGNQETQY
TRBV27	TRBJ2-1	ASSLSGRGYNEQF
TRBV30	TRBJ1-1	AWSGIGTASMNTEAF
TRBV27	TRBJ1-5	ASSLSRSQPQH
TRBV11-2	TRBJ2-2	ASSRRDRGGTGELF
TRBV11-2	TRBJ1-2	ASSQGQGGYGYT
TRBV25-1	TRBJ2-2	ASSDRLGGAGELF
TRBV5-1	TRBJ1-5	ASSPTGLSNQPQH
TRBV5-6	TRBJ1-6	ASSPTVGLHNSPLH
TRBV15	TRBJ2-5	ATSTGSETQY
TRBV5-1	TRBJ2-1	ASSLVPYNEQF
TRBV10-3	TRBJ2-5	AISESGGPAETQY
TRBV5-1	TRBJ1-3	ASSREIGNTIY
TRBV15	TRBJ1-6	ATSRDWGASVNSPLH
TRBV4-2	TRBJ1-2	ASSDLEGVLGNGYT
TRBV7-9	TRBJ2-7	ASSSTGGAGYEQY
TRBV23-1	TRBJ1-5	ASPVVYSNQPQH
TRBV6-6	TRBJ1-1	ASSYEGDSEAF
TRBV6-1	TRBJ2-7	ASSEFRNTYEQY
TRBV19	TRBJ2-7	ASSSGQVYEQY
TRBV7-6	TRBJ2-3	ASSSPGQGKDTQY
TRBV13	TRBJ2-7	ASSHRGGYYEQY
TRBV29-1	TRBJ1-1	SVDLRGSDTEAF
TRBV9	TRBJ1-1	ASSVPSGSQSF
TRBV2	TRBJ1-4	ASSETATNEKLF
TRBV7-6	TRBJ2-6	ASSPGAAGANVLT
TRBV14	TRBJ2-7	ASSHFDPPGEQY
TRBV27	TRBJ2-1	ASSLWDRKENEQF
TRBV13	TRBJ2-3	ASSLGVSGGSDTQY
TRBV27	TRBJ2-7	ASSNLGYEQY
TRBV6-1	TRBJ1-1	ASRDREALNTEAF
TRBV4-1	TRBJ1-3	ASSLVEWGSGNTIY
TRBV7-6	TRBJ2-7	ASSSSGGHEQY
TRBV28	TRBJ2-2	ASSLLDRGHTGELF
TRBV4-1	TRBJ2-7	ASSQGASSYEQY
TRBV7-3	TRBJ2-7	ASSLDAGPYEQY
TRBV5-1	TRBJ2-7	ASSLKGGSYEQY
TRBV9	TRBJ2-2	ASSPSGAGELF
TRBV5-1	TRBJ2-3	ASSQGLAISTDTQY
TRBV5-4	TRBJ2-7	ASTSGGRGGPSYEQY
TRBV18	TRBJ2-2	ASSPAGGSANTGELF
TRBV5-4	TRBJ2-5	ASSEDRAGVLQY
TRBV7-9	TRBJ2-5	ASSLISTSGQETQY
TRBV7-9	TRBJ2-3	ASSLVAGGGREADTQY
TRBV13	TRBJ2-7	ASRTRDPPYEQY
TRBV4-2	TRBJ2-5	ASSQESRVQETQY
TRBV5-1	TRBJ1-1	ASRHQLEMNTEAF
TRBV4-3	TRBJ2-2	ASSQPRGAGELF
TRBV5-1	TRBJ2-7	ASSHPGQLYEQY
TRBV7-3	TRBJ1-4	ASSWDRRPYRNEKLF